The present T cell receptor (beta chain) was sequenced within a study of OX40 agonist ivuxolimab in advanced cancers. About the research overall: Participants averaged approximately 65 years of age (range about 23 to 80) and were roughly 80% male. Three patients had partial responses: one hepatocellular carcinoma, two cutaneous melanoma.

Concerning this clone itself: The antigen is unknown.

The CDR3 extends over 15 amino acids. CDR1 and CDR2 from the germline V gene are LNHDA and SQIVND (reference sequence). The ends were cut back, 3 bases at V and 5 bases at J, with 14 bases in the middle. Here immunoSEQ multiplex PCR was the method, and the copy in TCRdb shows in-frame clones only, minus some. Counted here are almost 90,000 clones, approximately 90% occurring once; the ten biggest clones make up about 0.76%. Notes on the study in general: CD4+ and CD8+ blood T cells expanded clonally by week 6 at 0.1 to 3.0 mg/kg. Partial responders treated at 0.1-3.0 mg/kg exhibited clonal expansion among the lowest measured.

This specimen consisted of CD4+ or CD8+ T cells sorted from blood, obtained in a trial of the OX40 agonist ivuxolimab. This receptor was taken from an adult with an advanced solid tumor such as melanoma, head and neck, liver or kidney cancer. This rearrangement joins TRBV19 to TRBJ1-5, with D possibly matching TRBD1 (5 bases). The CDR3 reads CASSIAHLGDQPQHF. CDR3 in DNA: TGTGCCAGTAGTATCGCCCACCTAGGGGATCAGCCCCAGCATTTT.